These T cell receptor beta chains were read from a single sample in a study of T and B cells in COVID-19 patients. MiXCR was run by TCRdb on the multiplex PCR reads, yielding one entry per CDR3 protein. The sample holds more than 7,500 distinct CDR3 sequences, roughly 27% seen once. Sequenced sample: blood. The receptors were sampled from a human donor who had recovered from COVID-19. CDR3s include the opening cysteine and the closing phenylalanine or tryptophan. D genes are given only for firm matches. Rows may omit the clone size; those that give it use once, few, many or a size class.

>-|many|TRBV30|TRBJ1-1
CAWSSASRGTEAFF
TGTGCCTGGTCATCGGCCTCCCGAGGGACTGAAGCTTTCTTT
>TRBD1|many|TRBV27|TRBJ1-2
CASWGQGDYGYTF
TGTGCCAGCTGGGGACAGGGGGATTATGGCTACACCTTC
>-|-|TRBV15|TRBJ2-5
CATSRDVGRDETQYF
TGTGCCACCAGCAGAGATGTGGGCCGGGATGAGACCCAGTACTTC
>TRBD1|medium-sized|TRBV6-9|TRBJ1-6
CASRKRTGWNSPLHF
TGTGCCAGCAGGAAGAGGACAGGGTGGAATTCACCCCTCCACTTT
>-|-|TRBV7-2|TRBJ1-5
CASSPSGGQPQHF
TGTGCCAGCAGCCCTTCGGGGGGCCAGCCCCAGCATTTT
>-|-|TRBV9|TRBJ2-7
CASSGRDGSSYEQYF
TGTGCCAGCAGCGGCCGGGACGGCTCCTCCTACGAGCAGTACTTC
>-|-|TRBV6-6|TRBJ1-2
CASSYSSAGPSYGYTF
TGTGCCAGCAGTTACTCGTCCGCAGGCCCATCGTATGGCTACACCTTC
>-|many|TRBV7-6|TRBJ2-1
CASSLAGSQQFF
TGTGCCAGCAGCTTAGCAGGCTCACAGCAGTTCTTC
>TRBD1|-|TRBV6-2/TRBV6-3|TRBJ1-2
CASSYGATGTGISNYGYTF
TGTGCCAGCAGTTATGGAGCCACCGGGACAGGGATATCCAACTATGGCTACACCTTC
>-|few|TRBV7-4|TRBJ1-5
CASSLEGTQPQHF
TGTGCCAGCAGCTTAGAAGGGACCCAGCCCCAGCATTTT
>-|many|TRBV6-2/TRBV6-3|TRBJ2-7
CASRSGPENYEQYF
TGTGCCAGCAGGTCCGGGCCAGAAAACTACGAGCAGTACTTC
>TRBD1|few|TRBV6-1|TRBJ1-6
CASSAGQGESPLHF
TGTGCCAGCAGCGCCGGACAGGGAGAGTCACCCCTCCACTTT
>TRBD1|-|TRBV24-1|TRBJ1-5
CATSGRGSNQPQHF
TGTGCCACCAGTGGCAGGGGGAGCAATCAGCCCCAGCATTTT
>TRBD1|few|TRBV18|TRBJ2-5
CASSPRDRAWGTQYF
TGTGCCAGCTCACCCCGGGACAGGGCCTGGGGGACCCAGTACTTC
>TRBD1|once|TRBV29-1|TRBJ2-3
CSGYGTGGTDTQYF
TGCAGCGGTTACGGGACAGGGGGCACAGATACGCAGTATTTT
>-|few|TRBV6-2/TRBV6-3|TRBJ2-1
CASSRPPTATDSYNEQFF
TGTGCCAGCAGTCGACCCCCGACGGCTACTGACTCCTACAATGAGCAGTTCTTC
>-|medium-sized|TRBV30|TRBJ1-6
CAWGDTTNSPLHF
TGTGCCTGGGGAGACACAACAAATTCACCCCTCCACTTT